The 18 T cell receptor beta chains below come from one sample, sequenced in a study of blood T cell repertoires in COVID-19. Assay used: immunoSEQ multiplex PCR; TCRdb lists only in-frame clones, some missing. This sample has fewer than 300,000 clones, with 70% to 85% found just once. Input material: peripheral blood. Receptors were obtained from a human donor with COVID-19, enrolled during active disease. The donor label of this sample is uncertain.

The chain recombines TRBV28 with TRBJ2-7; D may be TRBD2 (6 bases). The germline CDR1 and CDR2 sequences are MDHEN and SYDVKM. This CDR3 has 15 residues. Deletions cut 6 bases from V and 1 base from J, with 16 bases between. CDR3 loop: CASSRDLSGSYEQYF. The CDR3 DNA follows: TGTGCCAGCAGCCGGGACTTATCCGGATCCTACGAGCAGTACTTC.

V is TRBV6-1 and J is TRBJ1-6; no reliable D call. V dropped 2 bases and J dropped 0 bases, with 8 bases sitting between them. This CDR3 region has 16 residues. Germline V gene data show CDR1 as MNHNS and CDR2 as SASEGT. The CDR3 DNA reads TGTGCCAGCAGTGAAAGGTGGAGCTCCTATAATTCACCCCTCCACTTT. Its protein is CASSERWSSYNSPLHF.

This chain uses TRBV9 with TRBJ2-7; D is undetermined. V was cut by 0 bases and J by 3 bases, with 13 bases left in between. The CDR3 is 15 amino acids. Germline CDR1 reads SGDLS; CDR2 reads YYNGEE. The CDR3 DNA follows: TGTGCCAGCAGCGTAGGGGCAATCACCGACTACGAGCAGTACTTC. Translating gives CASSVGAITDYEQYF.

This clone was recorded only once. V gene TRBV28 combines with J gene TRBJ1-1; D might be TRBD1 (6 bases). Trimming removed 6 bases at V and 0 bases at J, with 14 bases between. Germline V gene sequence: CDR1 MDHEN, CDR2 SYDVKM. The CDR3 loop spans 15 amino acids. CDR3 nucleotides: TGTGCCAGCAGGCTGTCGGGGGGGCTGAACACTGAAGCTTTCTTT. It encodes CASRLSGGLNTEAFF.

This chain joins TRBV19 and TRBJ1-1; a weak D match, TRBD1 (6 bases). The germline V and J ends were trimmed by 9 bases and 5 bases, with 13 bases remaining between them. Germline loops: CDR1 LNHDA, CDR2 SQIVND (reference sequence). The CDR3 is 12 amino acids. CDR3 protein: CASSHRETEAFF. The CDR3 region has the DNA TGTGCCAGCAGTCACAGGGAAACTGAAGCTTTCTTT. Complete variable domain (other parts from reference TRBV19 and TRBJ1-1): DGGITQSPKYLFRKEGQNVTLSCEQNLNHDAMYWYRQDPGQGLRLIYYSQIVNDFQKGDIAEGYSVSREKKESFPLTVTSAQKNPTAFYLCASSHRETEAFFGQGTRLTVV.

The rearrangement links TRBV7-2 to TRBJ1-4, with TRBD1 as a possible D gene (6 bases). Trimming pared 4 bases from V and 7 bases from J, leaving 22 bases between. In germline, CDR1 is SGHTA, CDR2 FQGNSA. The CDR3 runs 17 residues. The CDR3, as DNA: TGTGCCAGCAGCTCCCAACTCGGGGGGCTGATAATTGAAAAACTGTTTTTT. It encodes CASSSQLGGLIIEKLFF.

V usage is TRBV27 and J usage is TRBJ2-1, with 9 bases fitting TRBD2. V trimming: 5 bases; J trimming: 3 bases; junction bases outside the gene matches: 5. The CDR3 has 15 amino acids. In germline, CDR1 is MNHEY, CDR2 SMNVEV (reference sequence). The CDR3 protein is CASSLAGGDYNEQFF. The CDR3 DNA is TGTGCCAGCAGTCTTGCGGGAGGGGACTACAATGAGCAGTTCTTC.

The genes are TRBV15 and TRBJ1-5; D uncertain. Trimming stripped 7 bases from V and 4 bases from J, with 20 bases between. In germline, CDR1 is LNHNV, CDR2 YYDKDF (reference sequence). This CDR3 has 16 residues. DNA for the CDR3: TGTGCCACCACCACCGGCGGGAGGGATGAAAATCAGCCCCAGCATTTT. Protein sequence: CATTTGGRDENQPQHF.

This clone has just one count. The J gene is TRBJ2-5, the V gene TRBV2; D is ambiguous. The V end was cut by 3 bases, the J end by 5 bases, with 13 bases between. Germline V gene sequence: CDR1 SNHLY, CDR2 FYNNEI. This CDR3 comprises 14 residues. CDR3 region: CASSDSLPPETQYF. In nucleotides, the CDR3 is TGTGCCAGCAGTGACAGTCTCCCGCCGGAGACCCAGTACTTC. The complete variable domain, with remaining parts taken from reference TRBV2 and TRBJ2-5, reads EPEVTQTPSHQVTQMGQEVILRCVPISNHLYFYWYRQILGQKVEFLVSFYNNEISEKSEIFDDQFSVERPDGSNFTLKIRSTKLEDSAMYFCASSDSLPPETQYFGPGTRLLVL.

The V call is TRBV3-1 (or the pseudogene TRBV3-2), the J call TRBJ1-5; perhaps TRBD1 as D (5 bases). The V gene lost 1 base and the J gene lost 5 bases, with 9 bases spanning the gap. Germline CDR1 and CDR2: LGHDT and YNNKEL (reference sequence). CDR3 length equals 14 residues. The CDR3: CASSQGTTYQPQHF. In DNA, the CDR3 is TGTGCCAGCAGCCAAGGGACAACCTATCAGCCCCAGCATTTT.

The V gene is TRBV5-1, the J gene TRBJ2-1, with 7 bases lining up with TRBD2. The CDR3 length is 16 residues. V dropped 0 bases and J dropped 3; count of bases not matched to a gene: 6. Germline V gene lookup returns CDR1 SGHRS and CDR2 YFSETQ. The CDR3 loop reads CASSLEGGGFYNEQFF. CDR3 nucleotides: TGCGCCAGCAGCTTGGAGGGCGGGGGATTCTACAATGAGCAGTTCTTC.

V usage is TRBV5-6 and J usage is TRBJ1-2; D remains ambiguous. Germline CDR1 SGHDT, CDR2 YYEEEE. Trimming removed 1 base from V and 4 bases from J, with 14 bases in between. The CDR3 consists of 15 residues. The CDR3, as DNA: TGTGCCAGCAGCTTGTACAGCTCAGGTTCCTATGGCTACACCTTC. Protein sequence: CASSLYSSGSYGYTF.

The chain combines TRBV27 with TRBJ2-2, with TRBD1 identical over 8 bases. Germline assignment: CDR1 MNHEY and CDR2 SMNVEV (reference sequence). Trimming took 4 bases from V and 4 from J; bases not matched to a gene: 2. This CDR3 is 14 amino acids long. The CDR3 nucleotides read TGTGCCAGCAGTTGGACAGGGAGCACCGGGGAGCTGTTTTTT. This encodes CASSWTGSTGELFF.

The chain recombines TRBV27 with TRBJ2-1; 7 bases align to TRBD2. The V segment lost 5 bases and the J segment 0 bases; nucleotides outside the gene matches: 4. This CDR3 is 15 amino acids long. Germline values: CDR1 MNHEY, CDR2 SMNVEV (reference sequence). Written as DNA, the CDR3 is TGTGCCAGCAGTCCGGGACTAATCTCCTACAATGAGCAGTTCTTC. Protein product: CASSPGLISYNEQFF.

The chain carries TRBV5-6 and TRBJ1-1; 9 bases are a match to TRBD1. With V trimmed by 3 bases and J by 5 bases, 14 bases remained unmatched. CDR3 size: 17 residues. Germline lookup yields CDR1 SGHDT and CDR2 YYEEEE. CDR3 in DNA: TGTGCCAGCAGCTCGTCCGGGACAGGGTGGTTAGGAACTGAAGCTTTCTTT. Protein: CASSSSGTGWLGTEAFF. Full variable domain (outside the CDR3, taken from reference TRBV5-6 and TRBJ1-1): DAGVTQSPTHLIKTRGQQVTLRCSPKSGHDTVSWYQQALGQGPQFIFQYYEEEERQRGNFPDRFSGHQFPNYSSELNVNALLLGDSALYLCASSSSGTGWLGTEAFFGQGTRLTVV.

The rearrangement joins TRBV28 to TRBJ2-1; 12 bases fit TRBD2. V was clipped by 3 bases and J by 7 bases; unmatched bases: 7. The CDR3 runs 16 residues. The germline CDR1 and CDR2 sequences are MDHEN and SYDVKM. The CDR3 sequence is CASSFMTSGSRNEQFF. Here the CDR3 DNA reads TGTGCCAGCAGTTTTATGACTAGCGGGAGTCGGAATGAGCAGTTCTTC.

The gene calls are TRBV3-1 (or the pseudogene TRBV3-2) and TRBJ1-5, with TRBD1 matching 7 bases. J lost 7 bases, V lost 5 bases, and 8 bases had no gene match. Germline CDR1 LGHDT, CDR2 YNNKEL (reference sequence). This CDR3 comprises 14 residues. CDR3 nucleotides: TGTGCCAGCAGCGGGGGACAGTGGGAGCAGCCCCAGCATTTT. Translating gives CASSGGQWEQPQHF.

J is TRBJ2-1 and V is TRBV19, with 10 bases fitting TRBD1. Per the germline V gene, CDR1 is LNHDA and CDR2 is SQIVND (reference sequence). This CDR3 has 17 amino acids. The junction had 8 bases not matched to a gene; V was cut back by 3 bases and J by 3 bases. The CDR3 DNA reads TGTGCCAGTAGTATTTTAGGAGGGACAGGGGACTACAATGAGCAGTTCTTC. Translating it yields CASSILGGTGDYNEQFF.